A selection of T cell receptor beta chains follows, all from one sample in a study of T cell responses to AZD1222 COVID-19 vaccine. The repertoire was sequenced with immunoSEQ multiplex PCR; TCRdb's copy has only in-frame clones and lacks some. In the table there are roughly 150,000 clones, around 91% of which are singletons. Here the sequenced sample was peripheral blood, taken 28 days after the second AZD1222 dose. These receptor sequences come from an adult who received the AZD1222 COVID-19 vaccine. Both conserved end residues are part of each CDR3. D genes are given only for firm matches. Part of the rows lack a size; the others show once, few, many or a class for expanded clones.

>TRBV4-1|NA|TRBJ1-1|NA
CASSRAAGVPPNTEAFF
TGCGCCAGCAGCCGAGCAGCAGGGGTGCCGCCGAACACTGAAGCTTTCTTT
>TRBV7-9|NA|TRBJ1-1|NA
CASSLGQAEAFF
TGTGCCAGCAGCTTAGGACAGGCTGAAGCTTTCTTT
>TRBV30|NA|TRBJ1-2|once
CAWSVSGGYTF
TGTGCCTGGAGTGTTTCGGGTGGCTACACCTTC
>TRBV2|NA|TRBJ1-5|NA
CASGMTVSNQPQHF
TGTGCCAGCGGTATGACAGTTAGCAATCAGCCCCAGCATTTT
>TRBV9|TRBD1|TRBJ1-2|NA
CASSAGTGGYGYTF
TGTGCCAGCAGCGCCGGGACAGGAGGCTATGGCTACACCTTC
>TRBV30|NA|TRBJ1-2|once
CAQKTGPSYGYTF
TGTGCCCAGAAAACAGGGCCTTCCTATGGCTACACCTTC
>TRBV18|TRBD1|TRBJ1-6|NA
CASTTGGPNSPLHF
TGTGCCAGCACGACAGGGGGCCCAAATTCACCCCTCCACTTT
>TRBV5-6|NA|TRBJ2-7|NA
CASSRPLTWETYEQYF
TGTGCCAGCAGCAGGCCTCTAACCTGGGAGACCTACGAGCAGTACTTC
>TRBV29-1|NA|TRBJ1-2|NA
CSVLKPGTDGYTF
TGCAGCGTCCTCAAGCCGGGGACCGATGGCTACACCTTC
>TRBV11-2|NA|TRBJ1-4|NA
CASSLGRGANEKLFF
TGTGCCAGCAGCTTAGGTCGGGGAGCTAATGAAAAACTGTTTTTT
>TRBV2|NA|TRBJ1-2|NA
CASSTDYGYTF
TGTGCCAGCAGCACCGACTATGGCTACACCTTC
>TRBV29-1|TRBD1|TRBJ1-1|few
CSAGQGSGTEAFF
TGCAGCGCCGGACAGGGTTCTGGCACTGAAGCTTTCTTT
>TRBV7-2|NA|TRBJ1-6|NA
CASSFQGKISPLHF
TGTGCCAGCAGCTTCCAGGGCAAGATTTCACCCCTCCACTTT
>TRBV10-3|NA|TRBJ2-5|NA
CAISWTAQETQYF
TGTGCCATCAGTTGGACAGCCCAAGAGACCCAGTACTTC
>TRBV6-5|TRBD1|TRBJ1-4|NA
CASSKTGTGREKLFF
TGTGCCAGCAGTAAAACCGGGACAGGAAGGGAAAAACTGTTTTTT
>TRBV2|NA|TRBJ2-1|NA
CASSEALGGGMQFF
TGTGCCAGCAGTGAAGCGCTTGGGGGGGGCATGCAGTTCTTC
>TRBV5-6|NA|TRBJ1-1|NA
CASIPQSSRRNTEAFF
TGTGCCAGCATTCCACAGAGCAGCAGGAGGAACACTGAAGCTTTCTTT
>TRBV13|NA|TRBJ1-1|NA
CASSTWTGNTEAFF
TGTGCCAGCAGCACCTGGACGGGGAACACTGAAGCTTTCTTT
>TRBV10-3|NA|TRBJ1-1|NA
CAISETLAKPMNTEAFF
TGTGCCATCAGTGAGACCCTGGCGAAACCCATGAACACTGAAGCTTTCTTT
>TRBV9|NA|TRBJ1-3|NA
CASSVGMGGSTSGNTIYF
TGTGCCAGCAGCGTAGGGATGGGGGGGTCCACCTCTGGAAACACCATATATTTT
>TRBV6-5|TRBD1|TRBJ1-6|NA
CASSYLWDRALSPLHF
TGTGCCAGCAGTTACTTGTGGGACAGGGCTTTATCACCCCTCCACTTT
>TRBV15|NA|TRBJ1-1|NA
CATSRQKQAEAFF
TGTGCCACCAGCAGACAGAAACAGGCTGAAGCTTTCTTT
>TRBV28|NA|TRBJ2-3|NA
CASSSAGAGAKGDTQYF
TGTGCCAGCAGTTCCGCCGGGGCGGGCGCCAAGGGGGATACGCAGTATTTT
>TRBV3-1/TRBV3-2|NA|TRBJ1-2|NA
CASSVRVPQEWANYGYTF
TGTGCCAGCAGCGTCCGGGTCCCACAGGAGTGGGCTAACTATGGCTACACCTTC
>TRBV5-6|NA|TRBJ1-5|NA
CASSSGPINQPQHF
TGTGCCAGCAGCTCGGGGCCCATCAATCAGCCCCAGCATTTT
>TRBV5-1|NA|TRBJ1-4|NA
CASSSHRATNEKLFF
TGCGCCAGCAGCTCCCACAGGGCAACTAATGAAAAACTGTTTTTT
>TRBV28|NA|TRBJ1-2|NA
CASSLNGLEGYTF
TGTGCCAGCAGTTTAAACGGACTCGAGGGCTACACCTTC
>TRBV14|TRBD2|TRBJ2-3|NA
CASSPIAGVSTDTQYF
TGTGCCAGCAGCCCTATAGCGGGAGTTAGCACAGATACGCAGTATTTT
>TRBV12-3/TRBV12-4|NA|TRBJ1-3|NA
CASSFEGGNTIYF
TGTGCCAGCAGTTTCGAGGGAGGCAACACCATATATTTT
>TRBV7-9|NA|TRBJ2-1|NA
CASSLERNEQFF
TGTGCCAGCAGCTTAGAACGCAATGAGCAGTTCTTC
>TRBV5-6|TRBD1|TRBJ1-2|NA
CASSSAGGRGYTF
TGTGCCAGCAGCTCCGCAGGGGGACGTGGCTACACCTTC
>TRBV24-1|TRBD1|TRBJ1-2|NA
CATSDRDRPLMGYTF
TGTGCCACCAGTGACAGGGACAGGCCTCTGATGGGCTACACCTTC
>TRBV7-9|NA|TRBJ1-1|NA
CASSPRTPGTEAFF
TGTGCCAGCAGCCCCCGGACCCCTGGGACTGAAGCTTTCTTT
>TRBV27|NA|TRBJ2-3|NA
CAVGGTDTQYF
TGTGCGGTAGGGGGCACAGATACGCAGTATTTT
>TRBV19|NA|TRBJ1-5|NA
CASSSAVGNRNQPQHF
TGTGCCAGTAGCTCCGCGGTCGGGAACCGCAATCAGCCCCAGCATTTT
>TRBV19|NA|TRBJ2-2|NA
CASSIWAGELFF
TGTGCCAGTAGTATATGGGCCGGGGAGCTGTTTTTT
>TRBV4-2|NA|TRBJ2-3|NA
CASSRREDTQYF
TGTGCCAGCAGCCGAAGGGAAGATACGCAGTATTTT
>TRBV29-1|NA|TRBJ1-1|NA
CSVLEAFTEAFF
TGCAGCGTGTTAGAGGCGTTCACTGAAGCTTTCTTT
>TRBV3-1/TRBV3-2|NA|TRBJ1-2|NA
CASSQDVAYGYTF
TGTGCCAGCAGCCAGGATGTAGCGTATGGCTACACCTTC
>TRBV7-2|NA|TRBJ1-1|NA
CASSFLQGRDTEAFF
TGTGCCAGCAGCTTCCTACAGGGACGTGACACTGAAGCTTTCTTT
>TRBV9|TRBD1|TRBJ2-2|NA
CASSLRTGGGELFF
TGTGCCAGCAGCCTCCGGACAGGGGGTGGGGAGCTGTTTTTT
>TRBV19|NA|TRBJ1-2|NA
CASSILNRERNGYTF
TGTGCCAGTAGTATTCTGAACAGGGAAAGGAATGGCTACACCTTC
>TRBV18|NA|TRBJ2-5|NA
CASSPYVQETQYF
TGTGCCAGCTCACCGTACGTCCAGGAGACCCAGTACTTC
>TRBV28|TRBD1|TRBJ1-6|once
CASTLRGQASSPLHF
TGTGCCAGCACCCTGCGAGGACAGGCTTCTTCACCCCTCCACTTT
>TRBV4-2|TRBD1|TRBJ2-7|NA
CASSQDRTGGYEQYF
TGTGCCAGCAGCCAAGACCGGACAGGGGGCTACGAGCAGTACTTC
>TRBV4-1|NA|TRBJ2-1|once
CASSQVPGTNNNEQFF
TGCGCCAGCAGCCAGGTCCCCGGGACCAATAACAATGAGCAGTTCTTC
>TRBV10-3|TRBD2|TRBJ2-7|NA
CAIRGSGRNPYEQYF
TGTGCCATCAGGGGGAGCGGGAGGAATCCCTACGAGCAGTACTTC